Below, 24 T cell receptor beta chains from the same sample are listed, as sequenced in a study of Ad26.COV2.S vaccination and SARS-CoV-2 variants. The table came from immunoSEQ multiplex PCR; TCRdb's copy has only in-frame clones and leaves some out. The sample lists hundreds of thousands of clones, around 89% seen once, with roughly 1.5% in the top ten. This sample's treatment: roughly 19 received Ad26.COV2.S at low or high dose, single or two shots; several received placebo; per-sample allocation not given. On day 63 after the first injection, vaccine and placebo recipients gave samples. This specimen consisted of peripheral blood, obtained in a trial of Ad26.COV2.S vaccine versus placebo. Receptors originate from a person between 18 and 65 years old who received the Ad26.COV2.S COVID-19 vaccine or a placebo.

The J gene is TRBJ2-1, the V gene TRBV30; D is ambiguous. This CDR3 spans 12 amino acids. Looked up from germline, CDR1 is GTSNPN and CDR2 is SVGIG (reference sequence). V lost 0 bases to trimming and J lost 7 bases, with 7 bases between them. The CDR3 protein is CAWSVPPNEQFF. In DNA form, the CDR3 reads TGTGCCTGGAGTGTTCCCCCTAATGAGCAGTTCTTC.

The table lists this clone with a count of one. The chain uses TRBV7-9 and TRBJ1-1; D remains unclear. The CDR3 covers 14 residues. From germline, CDR1 is SEHNR and CDR2 FQNEAQ (reference sequence). Trimming stripped 1 base from V and 0 bases from J, with 6 bases between. CDR3 in amino acids: CASSLEQMNTEAFF. The CDR3, as DNA: TGTGCCAGCAGCTTAGAACAAATGAACACTGAAGCTTTCTTT.

CDR3 region: CASSLAQGTYTF. The DNA for the CDR3 is TGTGCCAGCAGTTTAGCGCAGGGGACCTACACCTTC. This rearrangement joins TRBV12-3 or TRBV12-4 to TRBJ1-2; a possible D gene is TRBD1 (6 bases). V was shortened by 0 bases and J by 10 bases, with 9 bases between the two germline ends. This CDR3 contains 12 residues.

V and J are TRBV5-6 and TRBJ2-1; TRBD2 aligns across 13 bases. This CDR3 has 17 amino acids. V was pared by 0 bases and J by 8 bases, with 8 bases of the junction left unmatched. The germline CDR1 and CDR2 sequences are SGHDT and YYEEEE. The DNA of the CDR3 is TGTGCCAGCAGCTTGGAAGCCGGGACTAGCGGGATCTATGAGCAGTTCTTC. Translation gives CASSLEAGTSGIYEQFF.

The chain carries TRBV19 and TRBJ2-7; 10 bases align to TRBD1. Germline CDR1 is LNHDA and CDR2 is SQIVND (reference sequence). With 5 bases clipped from V and 2 bases from J, the junction kept 6 bases outside the gene matches. This CDR3 contains 15 residues. The CDR3 region is CASSSRDRGTYEQYF. DNA for the CDR3: TGTGCCAGTAGTTCCCGGGACAGGGGAACCTACGAGCAGTACTTC.

The rearrangement uses TRBV7-9 and TRBJ2-3; D not certain. Germline CDR1 and CDR2: SEHNR and FQNEAQ (reference sequence). V lost 7 bases, J lost 7 bases, and 9 bases lay in between. The CDR3 is made up of 11 amino acids. Here the CDR3 reads CASNPQNTQYF. CDR3 in DNA: TGTGCCAGCAACCCGCAGAATACGCAGTATTTT.

In DNA, the CDR3 is TGTGCCACCCGAAGGGCAGCAAATGAGCAGTTCTTC. Protein product: CATRRAANEQFF. The rearrangement joins TRBV10-3 to TRBJ2-1; unclear D gene. With 10 bases removed from V and 7 bases from J, the gap between germline ends came to 14 bases. This CDR3 has 12 amino acids. Germline CDR1 is ENHRY and CDR2 is SYGVKD.

The V and J genes are TRBV29-1 and TRBJ2-1, with a possible D match to TRBD1 (5 bases). The CDR3 consists of 15 residues. Germline V gene lookup returns CDR1 SQVTM and CDR2 ANQGSEA. V gave up 7 bases and J gave up 0 bases, with 16 bases separating them. CDR3 coding DNA: TGCAGCGCCGAACTCAGGGTCCTCTCCTACAATGAGCAGTTCTTC. It specifies CSAELRVLSYNEQFF.

This clone was seen once. The rearrangement links TRBV5-1 to TRBJ2-3, with D possibly matching TRBD1 (5 bases). Trimming took off 2 bases at V and 5 bases at J, with 18 bases between the two ends. CDR1 and CDR2 from the germline V gene are SGHRS and YFSETQ. This CDR3 spans 16 amino acids. The CDR3 is CASSFSGGPQGDTQYF. The CDR3, as DNA: TGCGCCAGCAGCTTTAGTGGCGGACCTCAGGGAGATACGCAGTATTTT.

The genes are TRBV27 and TRBJ2-3; 12 positions match TRBD1. The CDR3 extends over 15 amino acids. The trim removed 2 bases at V and 6 bases at J, leaving 3 bases unmatched. Germline CDR1 is MNHEY and CDR2 is SMNVEV (reference sequence). The CDR3 nucleotides are TGTGCCAGCAGTTTACAGGGACAGGGGGCGGATACGCAGTATTTT. Translated, it gives CASSLQGQGADTQYF.

The rearrangement uses TRBV24-1 and TRBJ2-7; 9 positions match TRBD1. The CDR3 covers 15 residues. Per the germline V gene, CDR1 is KGHDR and CDR2 is SFDVKD. V lost 4 bases and J lost 4; bases outside the gene matches: 7. CDR3 bases: TGTGCCACCAGTGAGCCCGGGACAGGGAGATACGAGCAGTACTTC. Its protein product is CATSEPGTGRYEQYF.

This rearrangement joins TRBV10-3 to TRBJ1-2, with 11 bases aligning to TRBD1. Germline loops: CDR1 ENHRY, CDR2 SYGVKD. The trim removed 6 bases at V and 8 bases at J, leaving 11 bases unmatched. The CDR3 is made up of 15 amino acids. The CDR3 coding sequence is TGTGCCATCAGCCGGTCGGACAGGGGGCTGGGCGGCTACACCTTC. Residues: CAISRSDRGLGGYTF.

V and J are TRBV3-1 (or the pseudogene TRBV3-2) and TRBJ1-5; D may be TRBD1 (6 bases). Trimming left V 1 base short and J 0 bases short, with 10 bases between. The germline gives CDR1 LGHDT, CDR2 YNNKEL (reference sequence). CDR3 size: 16 residues. The CDR3 here is CASSQAGGLSNQPQHF. CDR3 bases: TGTGCCAGCAGCCAAGCCGGGGGGCTTAGCAATCAGCCCCAGCATTTT.

The rearrangement joins TRBV30 to TRBJ1-4; D is perhaps TRBD1 (6 bases). Trimming pared 4 bases from V and 4 bases from J, leaving 10 bases between. This CDR3 region has 13 residues. Germline-derived CDR1 and CDR2 are GTSNPN and SVGIG (reference sequence). CDR3 loop: CAWMSRGNEKLFF. The CDR3 region has the DNA TGTGCCTGGATGAGCAGGGGTAATGAAAAACTGTTTTTT.

The rearrangement links TRBV9 to TRBJ1-2; the D is unclear. Germline V gene data show CDR1 as SGDLS and CDR2 as YYNGEE. This CDR3 is 13 amino acids long. V lost 3 bases, J lost 3 bases, and 9 bases lay in between. The CDR3 spells CASSADTDYGYTF. The CDR3 coding sequence is TGTGCCAGCAGCGCCGACACCGACTATGGCTACACCTTC.

The rearrangement joins TRBV10-3 to TRBJ2-1; 13 positions agree with TRBD2. The CDR3 covers 13 residues. Unmatched junction bases numbered 4, after V lost 9 bases and J lost 8 bases. The germline CDR1 and CDR2 sequences are ENHRY and SYGVKD. CDR3: CAIRTSGSYEQFF. The DNA for the CDR3 is TGTGCCATTAGGACTAGCGGGAGCTATGAGCAGTTCTTC.

V is TRBV5-1 and J is TRBJ2-5; 8 bases are shared with TRBD2. The length of the CDR3 is 15 residues. Trimming cost V 4 bases and J 4 bases; bases outside gene matches: 9. CDR1 is SGHRS, CDR2 YFSETQ, per germline. This CDR3 is CASSRDSGRGETQYF. In DNA, the CDR3 is TGCGCCAGCAGCCGGGACTCCGGGAGGGGAGAGACCCAGTACTTC. Combining the CDR3 with reference TRBV5-1 and TRBJ2-5 gives the whole variable domain KAGVTQTPRYLIKTRGQQVTLSCSPISGHRSVSWYQQTPGQGLQFLFEYFSETQRNKGNFPGRFSGRQFSNSRSEMNVSTLELGDSALYLCASSRDSGRGETQYFGPGTRLLVL.

This clone has a handful of counts. The chain links TRBV5-5 to TRBJ1-5; D gene unclear. CDR3 length equals 13 residues. Trimming cost V 0 bases and J 8 bases, with 9 bases left between them. The germline CDR1 and CDR2 sequences are SGHKS and YYEKEE (reference sequence). The CDR3 loop reads CASSLDPAKPQHF. The CDR3 nucleotides read TGTGCCAGCAGCTTGGACCCGGCGAAGCCCCAGCATTTT.

This clone was observed a few times. The chain combines TRBV6-5 with TRBJ1-1, with D possibly TRBD1 on 5 matching bases. This CDR3 comprises 13 residues. Germline lookup yields CDR1 MNHEY and CDR2 SVGAGI. V was shortened by 7 bases and J by 5 bases, with 14 bases between the two germline ends. DNA of the CDR3: TGTGCCAGCACTCTGCGGGGCTGGACTGAAGCTTTCTTT. Translating gives CASTLRGWTEAFF.

The J gene is TRBJ2-5, the V gene TRBV7-9, with D hard to call. Trimming pared 2 bases from V and 2 bases from J, leaving 9 bases between. In germline, CDR1 is SEHNR, CDR2 FQNEAQ (reference sequence). The CDR3 is 14 residues long. Written as DNA, the CDR3 is TGTGCCAGCAGCTTAATGGCGGAACAAGAGACCCAGTACTTC. This gives the protein CASSLMAEQETQYF.

This sequence joins TRBV10-2 and TRBJ2-5; a possible D gene is TRBD2 (5 bases). V was cut by 4 bases and J by 1 base, with 10 bases left in between. The CDR3 length is 14 residues. Per germline, CDR1 WSHSY and CDR2 SAAADI. CDR3 sequence: CASSGKDFQETQYF. The DNA for the CDR3 is TGCGCCAGCAGTGGCAAGGACTTCCAAGAGACCCAGTACTTC.

The chain combines TRBV3-1 (or the pseudogene TRBV3-2) with TRBJ1-2, with no clear D. This CDR3 region has 14 residues. CDR1 is LGHDT and CDR2 is YNNKEL in the germline V gene (reference sequence). Trimming left V 4 bases short and J 0 bases short, with 9 bases between. DNA for the CDR3: TGTGCCAGCAGCCGAGCCACAGCTAACTATGGCTACACCTTC. Its translation is CASSRATANYGYTF.

The gene calls are TRBV12-5 and TRBJ1-1; 7 bases are a match to TRBD1. Trimming took 3 bases from V and 1 from J; bases not matched to a gene: 5. CDR3 length: 15 amino acids. Germline V lookup: CDR1 LGHNT, CDR2 FRNRAP. The CDR3 loop reads CASGFGQVRNTEAFF. CDR3 in DNA: TGTGCTAGTGGTTTCGGACAGGTCAGGAACACTGAAGCTTTCTTT.

This chain links TRBV27 with TRBJ1-1; D possibly corresponds to TRBD1 (6 bases). Germline V gene lookup returns CDR1 MNHEY and CDR2 SMNVEV (reference sequence). Trimming shortened V by 1 base and J by 0 bases, and 12 bases separated the two germline ends. The CDR3 contains 16 residues. CDR3 nucleotide sequence: TGTGCCAGCAGTTTATATCGTCCAGGGGTGAACACTGAAGCTTTCTTT. This encodes CASSLYRPGVNTEAFF.